This T cell receptor (beta chain) was captured in a study of T cell repertoires in cytomegalovirus infection. As for the study in general: Both recently identified HLA-C-restricted and well-studied HLA-B-restricted CMV epitopes were used in the study. Indications came from public TCR beta signatures; they pointed to CMV infection and to a matching HLA type.

The trim removed 5 bases at V and 7 bases at J, leaving 1 base unmatched. Germline V lookup: CDR1 SGHTA, CDR2 FQGNSA. This CDR3 spans 11 amino acids. TCRdb re-analysed the reads in MiXCR, keeping a single row per CDR3 protein. Here the sample spans 550,000 to 700,000 distinct CDR3 sequences, about 39% being singletons. This clonotype was recorded a few times. Its specificity is unknown. Broader study findings: CMV-specific TCR beta clonotypes restricted by HLA-C dominated the ex vivo response.

The TCR sequence derives from a human donor in good health (CMV status not recorded). Some clones in this sample may be carry-over from other donors' samples. Sequenced material: cultured PBMCs, taken from culture after CMV antigen stimulation. The chain couples TRBV7-2 to TRBJ2-7, with 8 bases lining up with TRBD1. CDR3 bases: TGTGCCAGCAGCGACAGGGGTGAGCAGTACTTC. It translates to CASSDRGEQYF. Looking up the rest from reference TRBV7-2 and TRBJ2-7 gives the full variable domain: GAGVSQSPSNKVTEKGKDVELRCDPISGHTALYWYRQSLGQGLEFLIYFQGNSAPDKSGLPSDRFSAERTGGSVSTLTIQRTQQEDSAVYLCASSDRGEQYFGPGTRLTVT.